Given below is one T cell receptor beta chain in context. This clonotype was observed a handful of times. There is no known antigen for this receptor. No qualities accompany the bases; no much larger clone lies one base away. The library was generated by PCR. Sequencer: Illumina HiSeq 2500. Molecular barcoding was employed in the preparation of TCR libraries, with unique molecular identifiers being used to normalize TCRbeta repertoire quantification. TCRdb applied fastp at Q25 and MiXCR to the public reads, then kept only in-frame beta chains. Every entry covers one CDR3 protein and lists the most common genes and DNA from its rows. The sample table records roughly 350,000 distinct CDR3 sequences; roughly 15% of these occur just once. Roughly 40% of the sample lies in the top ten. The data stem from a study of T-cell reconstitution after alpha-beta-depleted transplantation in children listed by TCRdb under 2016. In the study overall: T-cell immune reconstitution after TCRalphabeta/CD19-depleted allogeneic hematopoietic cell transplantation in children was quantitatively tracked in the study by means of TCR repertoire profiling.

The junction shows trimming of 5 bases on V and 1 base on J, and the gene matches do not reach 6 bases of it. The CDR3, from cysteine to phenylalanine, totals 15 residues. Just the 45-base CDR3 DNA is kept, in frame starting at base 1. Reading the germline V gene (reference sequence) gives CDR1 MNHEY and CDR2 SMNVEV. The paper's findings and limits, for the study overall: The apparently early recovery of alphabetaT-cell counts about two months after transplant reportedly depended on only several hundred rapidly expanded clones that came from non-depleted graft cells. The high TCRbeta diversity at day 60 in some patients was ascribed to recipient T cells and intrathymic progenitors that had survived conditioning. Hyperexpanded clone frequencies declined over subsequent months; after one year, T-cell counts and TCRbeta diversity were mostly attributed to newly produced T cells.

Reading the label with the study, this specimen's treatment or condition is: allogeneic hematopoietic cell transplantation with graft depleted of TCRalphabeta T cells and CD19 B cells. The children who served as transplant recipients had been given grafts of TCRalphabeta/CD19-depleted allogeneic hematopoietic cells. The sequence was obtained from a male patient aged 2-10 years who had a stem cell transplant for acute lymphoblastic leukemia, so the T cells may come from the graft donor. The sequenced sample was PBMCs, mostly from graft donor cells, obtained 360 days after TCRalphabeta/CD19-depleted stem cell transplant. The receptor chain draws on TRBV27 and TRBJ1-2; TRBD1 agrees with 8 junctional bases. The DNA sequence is TGTGCCAGCAGTCACCGGGACAGGCTTAACTATGGCTACACCTTC. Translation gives CASSHRDRLNYGYTF.